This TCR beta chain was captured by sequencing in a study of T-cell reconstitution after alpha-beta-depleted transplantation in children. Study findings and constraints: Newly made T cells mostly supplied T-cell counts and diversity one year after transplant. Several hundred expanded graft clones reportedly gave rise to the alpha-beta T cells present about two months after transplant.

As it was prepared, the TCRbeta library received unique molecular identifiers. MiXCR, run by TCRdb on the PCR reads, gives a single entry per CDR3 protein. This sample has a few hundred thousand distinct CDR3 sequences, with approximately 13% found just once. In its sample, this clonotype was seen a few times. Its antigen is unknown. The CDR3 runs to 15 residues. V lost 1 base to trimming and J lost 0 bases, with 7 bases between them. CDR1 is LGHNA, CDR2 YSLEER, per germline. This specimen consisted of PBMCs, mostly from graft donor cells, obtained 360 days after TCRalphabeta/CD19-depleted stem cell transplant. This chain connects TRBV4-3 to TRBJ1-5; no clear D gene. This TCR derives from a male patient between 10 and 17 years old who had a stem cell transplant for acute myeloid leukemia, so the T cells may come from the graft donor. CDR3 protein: CASSQAPYSNQPQHF. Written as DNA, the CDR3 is TGCGCCAGCAGCCAAGCCCCTTATAGCAATCAGCCCCAGCATTTT.